The 27 T cell receptor beta chains in this list originate from one sample, sequenced in a study of OX40 agonist ivuxolimab in advanced cancers. The protocol was immunoSEQ multiplex PCR, while the TCRdb copy is restricted to in-frame clones and leaves out a portion. Seen here are tens of thousands of clones, over 80% observed once, and the top ten hold 5% to 7%. Sequencing was performed on CD4+ or CD8+ T cells sorted from blood, taken in a trial of the OX40 agonist ivuxolimab. Receptors originate from an adult with an advanced solid tumor such as melanoma, head and neck, liver or kidney cancer.

CDR3 region: CASSLAPASGNPYEQYF. CDR3 bases: TGTGCCAGCAGCTTAGCCCCTGCTAGCGGGAACCCCTACGAGCAGTACTTC. The chain combines TRBV7-2 with TRBJ2-7; 9 bases are shared with TRBD2. Per germline, CDR1 SGHTA and CDR2 FQGNSA. The CDR3 has 17 residues. V was clipped by 0 bases and J by 2 bases; unmatched bases: 8.

On this clone itself: Mismatch with germline at one junction end may stem from a read error. The chain employs TRBV4-1 and TRBJ2-2; D remains unclear. Germline V gene lookup returns CDR1 MGHRA and CDR2 YSYEKL. The CDR3 runs 15 residues. In DNA, the CDR3 is TGCGCCAGCAACCAAGTTGTACTAACCGCCGGGGAGCTGTTTTTT. Its protein is CASNQVVLTAGELFF.

The chain is built from TRBV28 and TRBJ2-1; tentatively, D is TRBD1 (5 bases). Germline V gives CDR1 MDHEN, CDR2 SYDVKM. The V end lost 6 bases, the J end lost 8 bases, and 14 bases lay between the germline ends. The CDR3 is 13 amino acids. The CDR3 loop is CASSSREMDEQFF. In DNA form, the CDR3 reads TGTGCCAGCAGCTCCAGGGAAATGGATGAGCAGTTCTTC.

The chain joins TRBV27 to TRBJ2-7; tentative D call: TRBD2 (6 bases). CDR3 length equals 14 residues. Per the germline V gene, CDR1 is MNHEY and CDR2 is SMNVEV (reference sequence). V shed 10 bases and J shed 2 bases, with 18 bases lying between them. DNA for the CDR3: TGTGCCATTGGGCCGGCGGGGCCAACCTACGAGCAGTACTTC. Translated: CAIGPAGPTYEQYF.

This rearrangement joins TRBV15 to TRBJ1-2; D ambiguous. Trimming removed 7 bases at V and 8 bases at J, with 23 bases between. CDR1 is LNHNV, CDR2 YYDKDF, per germline (reference sequence). The CDR3 is 15 amino acids. This CDR3 is CATTLRSARSGGYTF. In DNA, the CDR3 is TGTGCCACCACCCTAAGGTCTGCCCGTTCTGGGGGCTACACCTTC.

The CDR3, as DNA: TGCGCCAGCAGCCAAGGGGTAGGTGAGCAGTTCTTC. Translated, it gives CASSQGVGEQFF. The genes are TRBV4-1 and TRBJ2-1; D is undetermined. Trimming took off 1 base at V and 9 bases at J, with 7 bases between the two ends. CDR3 length: 12 residues. Per the germline V gene, CDR1 is MGHRA and CDR2 is YSYEKL.

The chain has TRBV27 and TRBJ1-1; the D gene is possibly TRBD1 (5 bases). V was trimmed by 4 bases and J by 0 bases, leaving 12 bases between them. The CDR3 has 15 amino acids. The germline CDR1 and CDR2 sequences are MNHEY and SMNVEV (reference sequence). The CDR3 DNA is TGTGCCAGCAGTTCGCCAGGGCGTATGAACACTGAAGCTTTCTTT. Translated: CASSSPGRMNTEAFF.

V is TRBV29-1 and J is TRBJ2-7; 8 bases align to TRBD1. CDR3 size: 12 residues. The J segment lost 5 bases and the V segment lost 5 bases, leaving 5 bases of the junction unmatched. CDR1 and CDR2 from the germline V gene are SQVTM and ANQGSEA. CDR3 coding DNA: TGCAGCGTTTCAGGGGGCTTCGACGAGCAGTACTTC. Its translation is CSVSGGFDEQYF.

V and J are TRBV6-5 and TRBJ2-4; 7 bases match TRBD1. The CDR3 spans 14 residues. Trimming took 6 bases from V and 8 from J; bases not matched to a gene: 10. The germline CDR1 and CDR2 sequences are MNHEY and SVGAGI. The CDR3 nucleotides read TGTGCCAGCAGCCAAACAGGGGTGGGAGACATTCAGTACTTC. It is translated as CASSQTGVGDIQYF.

CDR3 DNA: TGTGCCAGCAGTTTAGGTTGGGGGAACACTGAAGCTTTCTTT. Amino acids: CASSLGWGNTEAFF. The chain uses TRBV27 and TRBJ1-1; D is unresolved. The germline CDR1 and CDR2 sequences are MNHEY and SMNVEV (reference sequence). This CDR3 is built from 14 residues. Trimming removed 2 bases at V and 1 base at J, with 8 bases between.

There are a few counts of this clone. The chain is built from TRBV15 and TRBJ1-1; no firm D call. With 5 bases removed from V and 0 bases from J, the gap between germline ends came to 10 bases. Per germline, CDR1 LNHNV and CDR2 YYDKDF (reference sequence). This CDR3 is built from 14 residues. CDR3 sequence reads: CATSLGFMNTEAFF. The CDR3, as DNA: TGTGCCACCAGCCTAGGCTTTATGAACACTGAAGCTTTCTTT.

The genes are TRBV13 and TRBJ2-3; tentatively, D is TRBD2 (6 bases). This CDR3 is built from 13 residues. V lost 4 bases to trimming and J lost 8 bases, with 13 bases between them. The V gene's germline CDR1 is PRHDT and CDR2 FYEKMQ (reference sequence). The CDR3 DNA follows: TGTGCCAGCAGCTACGCGGGGAGAGGTACGCAGTATTTT. This codes for CASSYAGRGTQYF.

V and J are TRBV2 and TRBJ2-2; the D is unclear. The CDR3 runs to 14 residues. Germline V CDR1 and CDR2: SNHLY, FYNNEI. Trimming took off 6 bases at V and 3 bases at J, with 11 bases between the two ends. The CDR3 loop reads CASSGSQHTGELFF. The CDR3 coding sequence is TGTGCCAGCAGCGGATCGCAGCACACCGGGGAGCTGTTTTTT.

This chain uses TRBV6-6 with TRBJ2-1, with D possibly being TRBD1 (7 bases). V lost 5 bases and J lost 9, with 17 bases in between. The CDR3 loop spans 14 amino acids. Germline loops: CDR1 MNHNY, CDR2 SVGAGI (reference sequence). CDR3 sequence (DNA): TGTGCCAGCAGTACCACTTCCCAGGGGGGTGAGCAGTTCTTC. It codes for CASSTTSQGGEQFF.

The chain couples TRBV4-3 to TRBJ2-3; 7 bases are shared with TRBD2. CDR3 length equals 18 residues. V gave up 0 bases and J gave up 3 bases; unmatched junction bases: 12. Germline lookup yields CDR1 LGHNA and CDR2 YSLEER. In nucleotides, the CDR3 is TGCGCCAGCAGCCAAGATAAGGGCGGCGGGAGTGGGACAGATACGCAGTATTTT. This translates into CASSQDKGGGSGTDTQYF.

Points on this clone: In the same sample, other DNA sequences code for this CDR3. J is TRBJ2-2 and V is TRBV6-1; D is unclear. With 5 bases removed from V and 8 bases from J, the gap between germline ends came to 6 bases. The CDR3 has 11 amino acids. Germline CDR1 MNHNS, CDR2 SASEGT. Here the CDR3 DNA reads TGTGCCAGCAGTTACGGGGGGGAGCTGTTTTTT. It translates to CASSYGGELFF.

V gene TRBV2 combines with J gene TRBJ2-7, with 7 bases lining up with TRBD2. The V gene's germline CDR1 is SNHLY and CDR2 FYNNEI. The length of the CDR3 is 15 residues. The J segment lost 4 bases and the V segment lost 7 bases, leaving 13 bases of the junction unmatched. The CDR3 loop reads CASKESGKAPYEQYF. The CDR3 DNA reads as TGTGCCAGCAAGGAGAGCGGGAAGGCCCCTTACGAGCAGTACTTC. The full variable domain, in which reference TRBV2 and TRBJ2-7 provide the parts outside the CDR3, is EPEVTQTPSHQVTQMGQEVILRCVPISNHLYFYWYRQILGQKVEFLVSFYNNEISEKSEIFDDQFSVERPDGSNFTLKIRSTKLEDSAMYFCASKESGKAPYEQYFGPGTRLTVT.

V usage is TRBV7-9 and J usage is TRBJ1-2; a possible D gene is TRBD1 (5 bases). Germline V lookup: CDR1 SEHNR, CDR2 FQNEAQ (reference sequence). Trimming stripped 5 bases from V and 4 bases from J, with 17 bases between. The CDR3 length is 15 residues. CDR3 sequence: CASSPWTGGFYGYTF. The CDR3 nucleotides read TGTGCCAGCAGCCCCTGGACGGGGGGATTCTATGGCTACACCTTC.

The chain carries TRBV4-3 and TRBJ2-5; TRBD1 matches 7 bases. Per the germline V gene, CDR1 is LGHNA and CDR2 is YSLEER. CDR3 length equals 16 residues. V trimming: 0 bases; J trimming: 5 bases; junction bases outside the gene matches: 9. CDR3 bases: TGCGCCAGCAGCCAAGATGGCAGGGGGTGGTTGGAGACCCAGTACTTC. Translated: CASSQDGRGWLETQYF.

A remark on this clone: At one boundary the junction diverges from the germline segment, which might be a read error. J is TRBJ2-3 and V is TRBV7-7; D not resolved. The V gene's germline CDR1 is SSHAT and CDR2 FNYEAQ (reference sequence). This CDR3 has 11 amino acids. The CDR3, as DNA: TGTGCTAGCAGCTTGCCCGATACGCAGTATTTT. This translates into CASSLPDTQYF.

The V and J genes are TRBV19 and TRBJ2-1; TRBD2 agrees at 16 bases. The CDR3 has 15 amino acids. Losses at the gene ends were 5 bases for V and 9 bases for J; bases not matched to a gene: 4. Germline loops: CDR1 LNHDA, CDR2 SQIVND (reference sequence). CDR3 residues: CASSGGLAGGFEQFF. The CDR3 DNA sequence: TGTGCCAGTAGTGGGGGACTAGCGGGAGGGTTTGAGCAGTTCTTC.

V is TRBV19 and J is TRBJ2-7; no firm D call. This CDR3 region has 13 residues. CDR1 LNHDA and CDR2 SQIVND come from the germline V gene (reference sequence). V lost 5 bases to trimming and J lost 3 bases, with 11 bases between them. The CDR3 coding sequence is TGTGCCAGTAGTCTGGGCCAAGACTACGAGCAGTACTTC. It translates to CASSLGQDYEQYF. The variable domain in full, completed from reference TRBV19 and TRBJ2-7, reads DGGITQSPKYLFRKEGQNVTLSCEQNLNHDAMYWYRQDPGQGLRLIYYSQIVNDFQKGDIAEGYSVSREKKESFPLTVTSAQKNPTAFYLCASSLGQDYEQYFGPGTRLTVT.

The chain links TRBV4-2 to TRBJ2-3; D possibly matches TRBD1 or TRBD2 (6 bases each). CDR1 is LGHNA and CDR2 is YNFKEQ in the germline V gene. There are 17 residues in the CDR3. Trimming took off 4 bases at V and 2 bases at J, with 19 bases between the two ends. The CDR3 sequence: CASSPGGYLENTDTQYF. The CDR3 bases are TGTGCCAGCAGCCCCGGGGGCTACCTGGAGAACACAGATACGCAGTATTTT.

The gene calls are TRBV6-5 and TRBJ1-2; D possibly corresponds to TRBD1 (5 bases). In germline, CDR1 is MNHEY, CDR2 SVGAGI. V lost 2 bases, J lost 6 bases, and 10 bases lay in between. The CDR3 totals 13 residues. The CDR3 spells CASSYGRADGYTF. The CDR3 nucleotides are TGTGCCAGCAGTTACGGCAGGGCGGATGGCTACACCTTC.

The chain is built from TRBV12-5 and TRBJ2-1; 10 bases fit TRBD1. In germline, CDR1 is LGHNT, CDR2 FRNRAP. CDR3 length: 14 residues. Trimming removed 6 bases from V and 7 bases from J; junction bases left unmatched: 6. CDR3 loop: CASGGTGVTNEQFF. The CDR3 nucleotides read TGTGCTAGTGGAGGGACAGGGGTAACAAATGAGCAGTTCTTC. The full variable domain, rest sourced from reference TRBV12-5 and TRBJ2-1, is DARVTQTPRHKVTEMGQEVTMRCQPILGHNTVFWYRQTMMQGLELLAYFRNRAPLDDSGMPKDRFSAEMPDATLATLKIQPSEPRDSAVYFCASGGTGVTNEQFFGPGTRLTVL.

This rearrangement joins TRBV7-9 to TRBJ2-7; D ambiguous. V shed 5 bases and J shed 3 bases, with 14 bases lying between them. The CDR3 length is 14 residues. Germline V lookup: CDR1 SEHNR, CDR2 FQNEAQ (reference sequence). The CDR3 sequence is CASSPIGRHYEQYF. The CDR3 DNA is TGTGCCAGCAGCCCAATAGGACGTCACTACGAGCAGTACTTC.

The rearrangement uses TRBV2 and TRBJ2-7, with a weak D call TRBD1 (5 bases). Per the germline V gene, CDR1 is SNHLY and CDR2 is FYNNEI. CDR3 length: 11 residues. Trimming removed 6 bases from V and 5 bases from J, with 8 bases in between. The CDR3 DNA reads TGTGCCAGCAGCGTACAGGACGAGCAGTACTTC. This translates into CASSVQDEQYF.